This T cell receptor beta chain came from a study of CD8 T cells in ankylosing spondylitis. The CDR3 loop spans 14 amino acids. CDR1 and CDR2 (germline): MNHEY, SMNVEV (reference sequence). Trimming left V 2 bases short and J 8 bases short, with 13 bases between. The sample holds a few counts of this clonotype. TCRdb reanalysed the 5' RACE reads using MiXCR and keeps one entry per CDR3 protein. The data show about 160,000 distinct CDR3 sequences, 9.8% seen once. The sequencing input was blood, either unsorted or a sorted T cell fraction (not recorded which). The chain uses TRBV27 and TRBJ2-1, with D perhaps matching TRBD1 (6 bases). The TCR originated in a female donor with ankylosing spondylitis or in good health (not recorded which). The CDR3 coding sequence is TGTGCCAGCAGTTTACCCGGGACAAATCATGAGCAGTTCTTC. Protein: CASSLPGTNHEQFF.